This T cell receptor (beta chain) was retrieved from a study of blood T cell repertoires in COVID-19. Study-level background: From T cells, B-cell-depleted T cells, or PBMCs came the material, which was cDNA or gDNA.

Germline V lookup: CDR1 SQVTM, CDR2 ANQGSEA. With 6 bases removed from V and 6 bases from J, the gap between germline ends came to 9 bases. The CDR3 length is 11 residues. Generated by immunoSEQ multiplex PCR, the TCRdb table keeps only in-frame clones and is missing some. The sample includes roughly 350,000 clones, around 91% of them seen just once. This clonotype originated in a woman aged 18-35 years who had recovered from COVID-19. The chain is built from TRBV29-1 and TRBJ1-3, with TRBD1 as a possible D gene (6 bases). The sample comprised peripheral blood. The CDR3 sequence: CSVGTLNTIYF. CDR3 DNA sequence: TGCAGCGTCGGGACACTAAACACCATATATTTT. Looking up the rest from reference TRBV29-1 and TRBJ1-3 gives the full variable domain: SAVISQKPSRDICQRGTSLTIQCQVDSQVTMMFWYRQQPGQSLTLIATANQGSEATYESGFVIDKFPISRPNLTFSTLTVSNMSPEDSSIYLCSVGTLNTIYFGEGSWLTVV.